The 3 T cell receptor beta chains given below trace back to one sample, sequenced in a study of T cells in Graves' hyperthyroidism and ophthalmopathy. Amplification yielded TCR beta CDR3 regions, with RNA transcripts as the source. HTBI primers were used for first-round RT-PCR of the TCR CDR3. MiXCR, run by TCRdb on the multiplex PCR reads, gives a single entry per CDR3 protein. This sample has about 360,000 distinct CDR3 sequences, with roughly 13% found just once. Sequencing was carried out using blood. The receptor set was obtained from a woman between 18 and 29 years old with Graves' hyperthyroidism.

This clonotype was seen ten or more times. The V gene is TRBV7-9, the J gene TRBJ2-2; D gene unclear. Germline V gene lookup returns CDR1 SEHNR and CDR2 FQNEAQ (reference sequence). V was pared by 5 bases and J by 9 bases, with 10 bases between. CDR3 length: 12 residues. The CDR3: CASSPEARELFF. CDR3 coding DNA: TGTGCCAGCAGCCCAGAAGCCCGGGAGCTGTTTTTT.

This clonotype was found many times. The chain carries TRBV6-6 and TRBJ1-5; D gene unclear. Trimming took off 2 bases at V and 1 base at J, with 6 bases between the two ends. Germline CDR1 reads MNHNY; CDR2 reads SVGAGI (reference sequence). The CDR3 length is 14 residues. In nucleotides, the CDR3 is TGTGCCAGCAGTTACAGGGCGAGCAATCAGCCCCAGCATTTT. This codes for CASSYRASNQPQHF.

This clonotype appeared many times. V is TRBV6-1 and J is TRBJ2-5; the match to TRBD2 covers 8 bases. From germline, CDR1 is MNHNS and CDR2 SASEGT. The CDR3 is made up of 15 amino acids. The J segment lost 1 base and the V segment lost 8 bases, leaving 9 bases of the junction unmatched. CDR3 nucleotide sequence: TGTGCCAGCGGCATGAGCGGGGGATCCCAAGAGACCCAGTACTTC. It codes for CASGMSGGSQETQYF.